This entry concerns a single T cell receptor beta chain. Its antigen target is currently unknown. From each donor, an approximately 2.3 ml peripheral blood sample was collected into PAXgene tubes and kept at -80 degrees C. Without any T cell sorting, total RNA was extracted from whole blood using the PAXgene blood miRNA kit on an automated QIAcube. Peripheral blood from monozygotic twin pairs who were concordant or discordant for inflammatory bowel disease underwent deep TCRalpha and TCRbeta repertoire profiling using unique molecular barcoding. Smoking habits were recorded for all twin pairs, with individuals classified as current, former or never smokers. Library prep was done by 5' RACE. The input for every TCR library was 3500 ng of total RNA. For each sample, cDNA was synthesized in eight separate reactions using SMARTScribe reverse transcriptase. During cDNA synthesis, unique molecular identifiers containing a 6-nucleotide sample barcode were introduced by template switching. Two nested PCRs of approximately 16 and 10 cycles amplified the TCRalpha and TCRbeta cDNA, and bead purification followed each PCR. Before amplification, the cDNA was treated with uracil DNA-glycosylase and purified using the QIAquick PCR purification kit. The second PCR added Illumina TruSeq-compatible adapters along with sample-specific barcodes. TapeStation and Qubit were used to check library quality and concentration, and 5 ng of each library was pooled. Sequencing of the pooled libraries was done on an Illumina HiSeq2500 single-index Rapid Run using custom sequencing primers and 2 x 100 bp reads. Per the authors' processing: MiGEC version 1.2.6 was used for UMI-based consensus assembly to correct PCR and sequencing errors. MiXCR version 2.1.1 handled V(D)J alignment, clonotype assembly and CDR3 extraction. Gene usage, clonotype sharing and MAIT/NKT TCR abundance were normalised by analysing the top 1000, 10 000 and 20 000 clonotypes per sample. Diversity was computed as the inverse Simpson index with the vegan R package after downsampling to 27 000 UMIs. Paired Mann-Whitney U tests were applied to discordant twin pairs, with Benjamini-Hochberg correction for multiple testing. The reads underwent TCRdb reprocessing, giving one record for each CDR3 protein sequence and no DNA. The V and J calls, along with clone size, are taken from TCRdb and not from the paper's own processing. The table kept for this sample lists 400,000 to 500,000 distinct CDR3 sequences. 2.4% of the sample goes to the ten largest clones.

Taken from cysteine to phenylalanine, the CDR3 has 15 residues. The DNA sequence is not available. According to the germline V gene, CDR1 reads SGHRS and CDR2 reads YFSETQ. The data were obtained in a study of monozygotic twins with inflammatory bowel disease (dated by TCRdb to between 2018 and 2021). General notes on the study: In total, about 30 monozygotic twin pairs made up the full study: 19 Danish pairs, all IBD-discordant, plus nine German pairs, of which four were IBD-concordant and five were IBD-discordant. Each individual had, on average, about 151 000 unique TCRalpha sequences and 181 000 unique TCRbeta sequences available for analysis. Disease-associated traits were sought mainly through comparisons between IBD patients and their genetically identical healthy co-twins within discordant pairs. Results the study describes overall, beyond this receptor: Compared with healthy twins, IBD patients had fewer clonotypes in common with other individuals, a difference most pronounced in patients showing signs of disease activity. Differing immunosuppressive treatments among patients may have added background noise and inter-individual variability to the repertoires. The analysis was unable to tell different T cell subtypes apart. Measured by the inverse Simpson index, TCRbeta repertoire diversity was lower in IBD patients than in their healthy co-twins. Repertoire similarity did not differ between concordant and discordant twins, which could be due to limited statistical power. The results gave no support for a single strong signal or clonotype linked to IBD.

The receptor was derived from a human donor with ulcerative colitis or Crohn's disease, or a healthy co-twin of an affected twin (not recorded which). The specimen was blood. Recombination linked TRBV5-1 to TRBJ1-3; with no DNA, the TCRdb D assignment of TRBD1 cannot be verified. For the CDR3, the sequence is CASSLSAGTLTPIYF.